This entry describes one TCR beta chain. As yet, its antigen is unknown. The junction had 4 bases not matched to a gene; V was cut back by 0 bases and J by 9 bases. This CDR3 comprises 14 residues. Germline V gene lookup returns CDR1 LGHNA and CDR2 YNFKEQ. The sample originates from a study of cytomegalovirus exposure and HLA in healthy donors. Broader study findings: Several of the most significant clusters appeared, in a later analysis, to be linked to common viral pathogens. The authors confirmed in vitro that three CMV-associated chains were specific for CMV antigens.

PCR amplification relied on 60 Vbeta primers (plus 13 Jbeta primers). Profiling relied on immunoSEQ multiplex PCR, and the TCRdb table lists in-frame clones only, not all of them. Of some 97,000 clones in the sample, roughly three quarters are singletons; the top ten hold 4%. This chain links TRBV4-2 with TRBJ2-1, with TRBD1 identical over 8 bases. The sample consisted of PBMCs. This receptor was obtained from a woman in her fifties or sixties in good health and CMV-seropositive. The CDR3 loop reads CASSQETGGSEQFF. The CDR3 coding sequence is TGTGCCAGCAGCCAAGAAACAGGGGGGAGTGAGCAGTTCTTC.